This TCR beta chain derives from a study of cytomegalovirus exposure and HLA in healthy donors. Study results and limitations: The study assumed roughly uniform donor sequencing depth for presence/absence analyses. Later analysis associated a missense DCLRE1C variant with TCR beta V- and J-gene trimming. In a later analysis, HLA-associated beta chains showed higher expansion and lower generation probabilities than comparable chains. Evidence from a later analysis indicated that most CMV-associated TCR beta chains looked HLA-restricted.

As concerns this clone: The antigen is unknown.

V was clipped by 6 bases and J by 5 bases; unmatched bases: 9. CDR3 length: 15 amino acids. Germline lookup yields CDR1 MGHDK and CDR2 SYGVNS. The primer mix had 60 Vbeta and 13 Jbeta primers. TCRdb keeps only in-frame clones here, not all; method: immunoSEQ multiplex PCR. The sample has some 190,000 clones; 75% to 90% are singletons. The sample taken for sequencing was PBMCs. The V call is TRBV25-1, the J call TRBJ1-2; 10 bases map to TRBD1. The sequence was collected from a boy between 2 and 10 years old in good health and CMV-seronegative. The CDR3 loop reads CASSGTGTGEYGYTF. DNA of the CDR3: TGTGCCAGCAGCGGAACCGGGACAGGGGAATATGGCTACACCTTC.